The 22 T cell receptor beta chains given below trace back to one sample, sequenced in a study of CD8+ T cells in alopecia areata. Treatment reported: oral pan-JAK inhibitor, 5-10 mg twice daily. Sequencing relied on a cDNA template that was reverse transcribed from extracted RNA. Data came from immunoSEQ multiplex PCR; TCRdb stores just in-frame clones and leaves some out. Seen here are 150,000 to 200,000 clones, 64% observed once, and the top ten hold 1.3%. Sequenced here: CD4+ T cells sorted from blood, sampled around week 50, from a patient treated with tofacitinib. Receptors originate from a human donor with alopecia areata.

Notes on this clone: The sample contains more than one DNA sequence encoding this CDR3. This chain links TRBV7-2 with TRBJ2-7, with 10 bases matching TRBD2. In germline, CDR1 is SGHTA, CDR2 FQGNSA. V shed 1 base, J shed 2 bases, and the junction held 2 bases outside the gene matches. The CDR3 has 15 residues. CDR3 DNA sequence: TGTGCCAGCAGCTTAGGGCTAGCGGGGGCCTACGAGCAGTACTTC. This encodes CASSLGLAGAYEQYF.

As for this clone: This sample also contains other DNA sequences that code for the same CDR3. This chain links TRBV30 with TRBJ1-1; D might be TRBD1 (6 bases). Germline V gene data show CDR1 as GTSNPN and CDR2 as SVGIG (reference sequence). Trimming took 0 bases from V and 1 from J, leaving 6 bases between them. This CDR3 contains 13 residues. CDR3 sequence reads: CAWSVQGNTEAFF. In DNA form, the CDR3 reads TGTGCCTGGAGTGTACAGGGGAACACTGAAGCTTTCTTT.

The V gene is TRBV11-2, the J gene TRBJ2-2, with D hard to call. The CDR3 is 14 amino acids. V lost 4 bases and J 6 bases, leaving 12 bases between the germline ends. Germline CDR1 is SGHAT and CDR2 is FQNNGV. DNA of the CDR3: TGTGCCAGCAGCTCAGGTCCTACCCCCGGGGAGCTGTTTTTT. As protein: CASSSGPTPGELFF.

The chain recombines TRBV20-1 with TRBJ1-2; D unresolved. The CDR3 covers 11 residues. V lost 2 bases to trimming and J lost 6 bases, with 7 bases between them. The germline V gene encodes CDR1 DFQATT and CDR2 SNEGSKA (reference sequence). CDR3 nucleotide sequence: TGCAGTGCTAGAATTAATGATGGCTACACCTTC. This gives the protein CSARINDGYTF.

The rearrangement links TRBV5-6 to TRBJ2-2; perhaps TRBD1 as D (6 bases). The CDR3 totals 14 residues. CDR1 and CDR2 from the germline V gene are SGHDT and YYEEEE. V lost 3 bases and J lost 4, with 10 bases in between. CDR3 protein: CASSYTGRTGELFF. Here the CDR3 DNA reads TGTGCCAGCAGCTACACAGGGCGCACCGGGGAGCTGTTTTTT. Together with reference TRBV5-6 and TRBJ2-2, the CDR3 gives the full variable domain: DAGVTQSPTHLIKTRGQQVTLRCSPKSGHDTVSWYQQALGQGPQFIFQYYEEEERQRGNFPDRFSGHQFPNYSSELNVNALLLGDSALYLCASSYTGRTGELFFGEGSRLTVL.

This chain uses TRBV9 with TRBJ2-6, with D unresolved. The germline V gene encodes CDR1 SGDLS and CDR2 YYNGEE. V lost 2 bases, J lost 4 bases, and 7 bases lay in between. The CDR3 spans 14 residues. The CDR3 region has the DNA TGTGCCAGCAGCGTGGAAGTAGGGGCCAACGTCCTGACTTTC. It encodes CASSVEVGANVLTF.

This chain joins TRBV7-3 and TRBJ1-2, with 11 bases fitting TRBD1. The germline V gene encodes CDR1 SGHTA and CDR2 FQGTGA. The V segment lost 5 bases and the J segment 2 bases; nucleotides outside the gene matches: 4. The length of the CDR3 is 15 residues. This CDR3 is CASSAWDRGNYGYTF. CDR3 bases: TGTGCCAGCAGCGCCTGGGACAGGGGGAACTATGGCTACACCTTC.

The chain recombines TRBV30 with TRBJ2-1; no reliable D call. The germline CDR1 and CDR2 sequences are GTSNPN and SVGIG (reference sequence). V was trimmed by 0 bases and J by 6 bases, leaving 6 bases between them. This CDR3 region has 12 residues. CDR3 sequence reads: CAWSVFSNEQFF. The CDR3, as DNA: TGTGCCTGGAGTGTTTTTTCCAATGAGCAGTTCTTC.

CDR3 nucleotides: TGTGCCAGCAAATCCCAGGGAAGTGGGGCCAACGTCCTGACTTTC. The encoded protein is CASKSQGSGANVLTF. The chain uses TRBV7-3 and TRBJ2-6, with D possibly TRBD1 on 5 matching bases. V was shortened by 7 bases and J by 3 bases, with 13 bases between the two germline ends. CDR3 length equals 15 residues. Germline loops: CDR1 SGHTA, CDR2 FQGTGA.

The chain employs TRBV6-4 and TRBJ2-1; D unresolved. CDR1 is MRHNA and CDR2 is SNTAGT in the germline V gene. This CDR3 contains 13 residues. The V and J ends lost 0 bases and 6 bases respectively, with 6 bases between them. The chain's CDR3 is CASSDSGLNEQFF. DNA for the CDR3: TGTGCCAGCAGTGACTCGGGTCTCAATGAGCAGTTCTTC.

This chain uses TRBV14 with TRBJ1-1, with D hard to call. From germline, CDR1 is SGHDN and CDR2 FVKESK. The ends were cut back, 0 bases at V and 4 bases at J, with 6 bases in the middle. This CDR3 region has 13 residues. This CDR3 is CASSQDGPTEAFF. In nucleotides, the CDR3 is TGTGCCAGCAGCCAAGATGGGCCCACTGAAGCTTTCTTT.

The rearrangement links TRBV30 to TRBJ1-1; 8 bases line up with TRBD1. The length of the CDR3 is 15 residues. In germline, CDR1 is GTSNPN, CDR2 SVGIG (reference sequence). With 3 bases clipped from V and 4 bases from J, the junction kept 10 bases outside the gene matches. The CDR3 sequence: CAWSPDLTGATEAFF. The CDR3 DNA sequence: TGTGCCTGGAGCCCAGACTTGACAGGGGCCACTGAAGCTTTCTTT.

The gene calls are TRBV5-1 and TRBJ1-1; 10 nucleotides match TRBD1. The V gene end was trimmed by 7 bases and the J gene end by 5 bases; junction bases not matched to a gene: 5. The CDR3 is 13 amino acids. Germline V gives CDR1 SGHRS, CDR2 YFSETQ. The CDR3: CASLGQGGTEAFF. CDR3 coding DNA: TGCGCCAGCCTAGGACAGGGGGGGACTGAAGCTTTCTTT.

This clone was seen at least ten times. The chain recombines TRBV4-1 with TRBJ2-6; D is unresolved. The germline CDR1 and CDR2 sequences are MGHRA and YSYEKL. The V gene lost 3 bases and the J gene lost 1 base, with 10 bases spanning the gap. The length of the CDR3 is 16 residues. CDR3 loop: CASSHLVVSGANVLTF. The CDR3 DNA follows: TGCGCCAGCAGCCATCTAGTGGTATCTGGGGCCAACGTCCTGACTTTC.

This clone was seen just once. The V call is TRBV9, the J call TRBJ1-2, with TRBD1 matching over 9 bases. Germline CDR1 is SGDLS and CDR2 is YYNGEE. The CDR3 spans 14 residues. The ends lost 4 bases at V and 3 bases at J; junction bases unmatched: 4. For the CDR3, the DNA is TGTGCCAGCAGCCCCCGGACAGGGGACTATGGCTACACCTTC. Protein: CASSPRTGDYGYTF.

V usage is TRBV9 and J usage is TRBJ1-6; a possible D gene is TRBD1 (5 bases). The V end was cut by 4 bases, the J end by 0 bases, with 8 bases between. The germline V gene encodes CDR1 SGDLS and CDR2 YYNGEE. The CDR3 has 15 residues. This chain's CDR3 is CASSQDSSYNSPLHF. CDR3 in DNA: TGTGCCAGCAGCCAAGACAGCTCCTATAATTCACCCCTCCACTTT.

This clone has a count of ten or more. The chain couples TRBV29-1 to TRBJ1-4; D is undetermined. Germline V lookup: CDR1 SQVTM, CDR2 ANQGSEA. Trimming cost V 4 bases and J 5 bases, with 8 bases left between them. This CDR3 has 12 amino acids. For the CDR3, the DNA is TGCAGCGTTGTTCAAGGGAATGAAAAACTGTTTTTT. This gives the protein CSVVQGNEKLFF. The whole variable domain, filled in from reference TRBV29-1 and TRBJ1-4, reads SAVISQKPSRDICQRGTSLTIQCQVDSQVTMMFWYRQQPGQSLTLIATANQGSEATYESGFVIDKFPISRPNLTFSTLTVSNMSPEDSSIYLCSVVQGNEKLFFGSGTQLSVL.

This clone has a handful of counts. This rearrangement joins TRBV5-1 to TRBJ2-5; 9 bases match TRBD2. Germline loops: CDR1 SGHRS, CDR2 YFSETQ. After removal of 4 bases from V and 5 bases from J, the junction contained 9 bases not matched to a gene. The CDR3 has 15 residues. CDR3 in DNA: TGCGCCAGCAGCGAGACATTAGCGGGGGCGGAGACCCAGTACTTC. Protein product: CASSETLAGAETQYF.

J is TRBJ1-1 and V is TRBV30; D unclear. The V end lost 3 bases, the J end lost 7 bases, and 15 bases lay between the germline ends. The CDR3 consists of 13 residues. In germline, CDR1 is GTSNPN, CDR2 SVGIG (reference sequence). This CDR3 is CAWRLTRWGEAFF. DNA for the CDR3: TGTGCCTGGAGGCTGACACGGTGGGGTGAAGCTTTCTTT.

V and J are TRBV5-6 and TRBJ2-3, with 7 bases matching TRBD2. The CDR3 spans 15 residues. The germline V gene encodes CDR1 SGHDT and CDR2 YYEEEE. Unmatched junction bases numbered 4, after V lost 2 bases and J lost 1 base. CDR3 protein: CASSLSGVGTDTQYF. As DNA, the CDR3 is TGTGCCAGCAGCTTAAGCGGGGTCGGCACAGATACGCAGTATTTT. The full variable domain, completed using reference TRBV5-6 and TRBJ2-3, is DAGVTQSPTHLIKTRGQQVTLRCSPKSGHDTVSWYQQALGQGPQFIFQYYEEEERQRGNFPDRFSGHQFPNYSSELNVNALLLGDSALYLCASSLSGVGTDTQYFGPGTRLTVL.

This chain links TRBV13 with TRBJ1-2, with a tentative D call TRBD1 (5 bases). The CDR3 is 15 amino acids. The V gene's germline CDR1 is PRHDT and CDR2 FYEKMQ (reference sequence). The V gene lost 1 base and the J gene lost 2 bases, with 11 bases spanning the gap. The CDR3 region is CASSLAGTGNYGYTF. The CDR3 DNA sequence: TGTGCCAGCAGCTTAGCCGGGACGGGAAACTATGGCTACACCTTC. The variable domain in full, completed from reference TRBV13 and TRBJ1-2, reads AAGVIQSPRHLIKEKRETATLKCYPIPRHDTVYWYQQGPGQDPQFLISFYEKMQSDKGSIPDRFSAQQFSDYHSELNMSSLELGDSALYFCASSLAGTGNYGYTFGSGTRLTVV.

The chain has TRBV4-3 and TRBJ2-1; D is undetermined. The CDR3 is 13 residues long. CDR1 is LGHNA and CDR2 is YSLEER in the germline V gene. Trimming took 0 bases from V and 9 from J, leaving 9 bases between them. In DNA form, the CDR3 reads TGCGCCAGCAGCCAAGAGGGCGGTGGTGAGCAGTTCTTC. Encoded protein: CASSQEGGGEQFF.